These 24 T cell receptor beta chains share one sample of origin, sequenced in a study of T-cell reconstitution after alpha-beta-depleted transplantation in children. Unique molecular identifiers tagged the TCRbeta library. Via MiXCR, TCRdb re-called the PCR reads, giving one row per CDR3 protein. The sample lists roughly 500,000 distinct CDR3 sequences; 8% to 11% were seen once. The specimen was PBMCs, collected before TCRalphabeta/CD19-depleted stem cell transplant. Receptors originate from a child aged 2-9 years with inherited bone marrow failure, due to receive a stem cell transplant.

This clonotype was detected many times. The chain employs TRBV27 and TRBJ2-5; no definite D call. Per the germline V gene, CDR1 is MNHEY and CDR2 is SMNVEV (reference sequence). Trimming stripped 11 bases from V and 5 bases from J, with 6 bases between. This CDR3 has 9 residues. CDR3 sequence (DNA): TGTGCCGAGAGGGAGACCCAGTACTTC. It translates to CAERETQYF.

This clonotype was detected a few times. This rearrangement joins TRBV7-9 to TRBJ2-3; no reliable D call. The V end was cut by 5 bases, the J end by 0 bases, with 9 bases between. CDR1 SEHNR and CDR2 FQNEAQ come from the germline V gene (reference sequence). CDR3 length equals 14 residues. In DNA, the CDR3 is TGTGCCAGCAGCCAGACTGCTAGCACAGATACGCAGTATTTT. This sequence encodes CASSQTASTDTQYF.

Many counts were recorded for this clonotype. The chain combines TRBV27 with TRBJ1-5; 10 nucleotides align to TRBD1. This CDR3 contains 14 residues. The V gene's germline CDR1 is MNHEY and CDR2 SMNVEV (reference sequence). The V and J ends lost 3 bases and 6 bases, in that order; junction bases with no gene match: 2. The CDR3 sequence: CASSLDRGTQPQHF. CDR3 coding DNA: TGTGCCAGCAGTTTGGACAGGGGGACTCAGCCCCAGCATTTT.

This clonotype occurred many times. This rearrangement joins TRBV6-2 or TRBV6-3 to TRBJ2-1; TRBD1 matches 7 bases. The V segment lost 2 bases and the J segment 2 bases; nucleotides outside the gene matches: 3. CDR1 is MNHEY and CDR2 is SVGEGT in the germline V gene. This CDR3 region has 15 residues. The CDR3 region is CASSYGDRAYNEQFF. The DNA for the CDR3 is TGTGCCAGCAGTTACGGAGACAGGGCCTACAATGAGCAGTTCTTC.

This clonotype was seen ten or more times. This chain joins TRBV19 and TRBJ2-1; a possible D gene is TRBD1 (5 bases). The germline CDR1 and CDR2 sequences are LNHDA and SQIVND (reference sequence). Trimming stripped 0 bases from V and 10 bases from J, with 7 bases between. This CDR3 region has 12 residues. The CDR3 DNA reads TGTGCCAGTAGTATAGAGGGGCTCGAGCAGTTCTTC. As protein: CASSIEGLEQFF.

There are many counts of this clonotype. The rearrangement uses TRBV7-9 and TRBJ2-4; 8 bases match TRBD2. CDR1 is SEHNR and CDR2 is FQNEAQ in the germline V gene (reference sequence). With 6 bases clipped from V and 10 bases from J, the junction kept 14 bases outside the gene matches. The CDR3 sequence is 15 residues long. CDR3 sequence reads: CASRGTGTRGQIQYF. CDR3 coding DNA: TGTGCCAGCAGAGGAACCGGGACTAGAGGGCAGATTCAGTACTTC. Complete variable domain (other parts from reference TRBV7-9 and TRBJ2-4): DTGVSQNPRHKITKRGQNVTFRCDPISEHNRLYWYRQTLGQGPEFLTYFQNEAQLEKSRLLSDRFSAERPKGSFSTLEIQRTEQGDSAMYLCASRGTGTRGQIQYFGAGTRLSVL.

This clonotype was counted at least ten times. This chain joins TRBV28 and TRBJ2-7, with TRBD1 identical over 10 bases. The V gene end was trimmed by 5 bases and the J gene end by 1 base; junction bases not matched to a gene: 2. CDR3 size: 14 residues. The germline gives CDR1 MDHEN, CDR2 SYDVKM. This chain's CDR3 is CASSGTGESYEQYF. In nucleotides, the CDR3 is TGTGCCAGCAGTGGGACAGGGGAGTCCTACGAGCAGTACTTC.

V is TRBV19 and J is TRBJ2-2; D possibly corresponds to TRBD2 (6 bases). The germline V and J ends were trimmed by 1 base and 4 bases, with 7 bases remaining between them. This CDR3 is 14 amino acids long. The germline V gene has CDR1 LNHDA and CDR2 SQIVND (reference sequence). CDR3 sequence: CASSIVGGTGELFF. DNA of the CDR3: TGTGCCAGTAGTATAGTCGGGGGCACCGGGGAGCTGTTTTTT.

This rearrangement joins TRBV20-1 to TRBJ2-1; the D call may be TRBD1 or TRBD2 (5 bases each). V lost 1 base and J 6 bases, leaving 13 bases between the germline ends. The CDR3 length is 14 residues. Germline V lookup: CDR1 DFQATT, CDR2 SNEGSKA (reference sequence). The CDR3 bases are TGCAGTGCTAGAGGGACGGGACGGAGCAATGAGCAGTTCTTC. It specifies CSARGTGRSNEQFF.

The rearrangement links TRBV5-4 to TRBJ2-1; 8 bases match TRBD2. V lost 4 bases, J lost 8 bases, and 11 bases stayed unmatched. The CDR3 length is 15 residues. The germline V gene encodes CDR1 SGHNT and CDR2 YYREEE (reference sequence). The CDR3 coding sequence is TGTGCCAGCAGCGCGTACTTAGCGGGATATGATGAGCAGTTCTTC. It codes for CASSAYLAGYDEQFF.

This clonotype was seen at least ten times. V usage is TRBV28 and J usage is TRBJ2-3, with D possibly being TRBD1 (6 bases). The CDR3 extends over 15 amino acids. In germline, CDR1 is MDHEN, CDR2 SYDVKM. Trimming left V 2 bases short and J 3 bases short, with 12 bases between. CDR3 coding DNA: TGTGCCAGCAGTTTAGACCTAGGGGGAACAGATACGCAGTATTTT. It specifies CASSLDLGGTDTQYF.

This clonotype has a count of ten or more. The V call is TRBV6-2 or TRBV6-3, the J call TRBJ2-1; 7 positions agree with TRBD2. Germline V gene lookup returns CDR1 MNHEY and CDR2 SVGEGT. The CDR3 is 16 amino acids. V shed 0 bases and J 3 bases; nucleotides not matched to a gene: 5. The DNA of the CDR3 is TGTGCCAGCAGTTACTCTGGGAGCGGGAACTACAATGAGCAGTTCTTC. Its translation: CASSYSGSGNYNEQFF.

This clonotype was counted many times. The chain carries TRBV18 and TRBJ2-3; 13 bases line up with TRBD2. Germline V lookup: CDR1 KGHSH, CDR2 LQKENI. This CDR3 is 16 amino acids long. Unmatched junction bases numbered 8, after V lost 3 bases and J lost 8 bases. CDR3 sequence reads: CASSPGLAGAHGTQYF. Here the CDR3 DNA reads TGTGCCAGCTCACCTGGACTAGCGGGAGCCCATGGTACGCAGTATTTT.

In its sample, this clonotype was seen many times. V is TRBV20-1 and J is TRBJ2-1; D remains unclear. Trimming shortened V by 1 base and J by 0 bases, and 13 bases separated the two germline ends. This CDR3 has 16 amino acids. Germline CDR1 DFQATT, CDR2 SNEGSKA (reference sequence). The CDR3 nucleotides are TGCAGTGCTAGAGTTAGAACTTCGAGCTCCTACAATGAGCAGTTCTTC. This translates into CSARVRTSSSYNEQFF.

The genes are TRBV5-5 and TRBJ1-3; unclear D gene. CDR1 SGHKS and CDR2 YYEKEE come from the germline V gene (reference sequence). Trimming stripped 4 bases from V and 0 bases from J, with 11 bases between. This CDR3 has 15 amino acids. CDR3 loop: CASSAQESSGNTIYF. The DNA of the CDR3 is TGTGCCAGCAGCGCCCAGGAAAGCTCTGGAAACACCATATATTTT. Full variable domain (remainder filled in from reference TRBV5-5 and TRBJ1-3): DAGVTQSPTHLIKTRGQQVTLRCSPISGHKSVSWYQQVLGQGPQFIFQYYEKEERGRGNFPDRFSARQFPNYSSELNVNALLLGDSALYLCASSAQESSGNTIYFGEGSWLTVV.

This clonotype was seen many times. This chain links TRBV29-1 with TRBJ1-2; D is perhaps TRBD1 (6 bases). The CDR3 has 11 amino acids. Between the trimmed V and J ends, which lost 6 bases and 7 bases, there was a span of 12 bases. Looked up from germline, CDR1 is SQVTM and CDR2 is ANQGSEA. CDR3 sequence reads: CSVAGTRGYTF. Written as DNA, the CDR3 is TGCAGCGTCGCCGGGACACGTGGCTACACCTTC. The full variable domain, rest sourced from reference TRBV29-1 and TRBJ1-2, is SAVISQKPSRDICQRGTSLTIQCQVDSQVTMMFWYRQQPGQSLTLIATANQGSEATYESGFVIDKFPISRPNLTFSTLTVSNMSPEDSSIYLCSVAGTRGYTFGSGTRLTVV.

This clonotype appeared many times. The V and J genes are TRBV4-3 and TRBJ2-1, with a tentative D call TRBD2 (5 bases). The length of the CDR3 is 17 residues. The V end lost 4 bases, the J end lost 7 bases, and 23 bases lay between the germline ends. Germline CDR1 reads LGHNA; CDR2 reads YSLEER. The CDR3 loop reads CASSLDVGSAEGNEQFF. The CDR3 DNA reads as TGCGCCAGCAGCCTGGACGTGGGTAGCGCCGAGGGTAATGAGCAGTTCTTC.

This clonotype was seen repeatedly, ten times or more. This sequence joins TRBV29-1 and TRBJ2-3; the match to TRBD1 covers 10 bases. Germline-derived CDR1 and CDR2 are SQVTM and ANQGSEA. The trim removed 2 bases at V and 4 bases at J, leaving 9 bases unmatched. The CDR3 contains 16 residues. The CDR3 loop reads CSVENPWDRGSDTQYF. CDR3 DNA: TGCAGCGTTGAAAACCCCTGGGACAGGGGTTCAGATACGCAGTATTTT.

This clonotype was picked up many times. The V and J genes are TRBV4-3 and TRBJ2-7; D possibly corresponds to TRBD1 (5 bases). The CDR3 has 14 amino acids. Germline loops: CDR1 LGHNA, CDR2 YSLEER. Trimming removed 4 bases at V and 6 bases at J, with 16 bases between. This chain's CDR3 is CASSLLGKGREQYF. The CDR3 nucleotides are TGCGCCAGCAGCCTTCTTGGCAAGGGGCGCGAGCAGTACTTC.

The chain has TRBV7-9 and TRBJ1-1; D unclear. The CDR3 is 14 amino acids. V lost 1 base to trimming and J lost 8 bases, with 14 bases between them. In germline, CDR1 is SEHNR, CDR2 FQNEAQ (reference sequence). This chain's CDR3 is CASSLEVLSREAFF. CDR3 bases: TGTGCCAGCAGCTTAGAAGTACTCTCTCGGGAAGCTTTCTTT.

This clonotype occurred many times. V is TRBV12-3 or TRBV12-4 and J is TRBJ2-7; tentative D call: TRBD2 (5 bases). Deletions cut 6 bases from V and 6 bases from J, with 15 bases between. The CDR3 is 13 amino acids. The CDR3 nucleotides read TGTGCCAGCAGGGTGATGAGTGAGGGCGAGCAGTACTTC. Translation gives CASRVMSEGEQYF.

This clonotype was detected a few times. This chain links TRBV28 with TRBJ2-7; D gene ambiguous. CDR3 length: 14 residues. V was shortened by 1 base and J by 2 bases, with 9 bases between the two germline ends. The germline V gene encodes CDR1 MDHEN and CDR2 SYDVKM. The CDR3: CASSLSQATYEQYF. DNA for the CDR3: TGTGCCAGCAGTTTATCTCAGGCCACCTACGAGCAGTACTTC.

This rearrangement joins TRBV23-1 to TRBJ1-3, with TRBD1 matching over 7 bases. TRBV23-1 is noted as an ORF with a role that remains uncertain. This CDR3 contains 16 residues. Trimming took 8 bases from V and 0 from J; bases not matched to a gene: 10. The CDR3 reads CASSAARTGSGNTIYF. The CDR3 DNA reads as TGCGCCAGCTCAGCCGCCCGGACAGGCTCTGGAAACACCATATATTTT.

This clonotype was counted many times. The chain carries TRBV28 and TRBJ2-3; 8 bases are shared with TRBD2. Germline trimming cut 3 bases from V and 8 bases from J; bases unmatched to any gene: 1. CDR1 is MDHEN and CDR2 is SYDVKM in the germline V gene. There are 12 residues in the CDR3. The CDR3 DNA sequence: TGTGCCAGCAGTTTGGCGGGGGGTACGCAGTATTTT. Amino acid sequence: CASSLAGGTQYF.